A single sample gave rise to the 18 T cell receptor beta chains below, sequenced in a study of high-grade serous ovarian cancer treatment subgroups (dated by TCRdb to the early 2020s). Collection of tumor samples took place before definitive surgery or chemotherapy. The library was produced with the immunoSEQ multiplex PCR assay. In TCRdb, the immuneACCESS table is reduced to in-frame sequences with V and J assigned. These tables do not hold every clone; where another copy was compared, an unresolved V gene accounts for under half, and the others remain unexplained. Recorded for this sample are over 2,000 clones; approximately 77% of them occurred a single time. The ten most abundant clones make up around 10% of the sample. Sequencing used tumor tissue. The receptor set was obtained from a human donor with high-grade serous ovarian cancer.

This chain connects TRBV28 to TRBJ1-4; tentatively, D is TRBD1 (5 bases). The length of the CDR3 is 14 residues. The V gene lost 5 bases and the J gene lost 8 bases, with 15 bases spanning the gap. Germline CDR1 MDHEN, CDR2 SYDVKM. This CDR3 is CASSPPGRGEKLFF. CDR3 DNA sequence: TGTGCCAGCAGTCCCCCTGGGAGGGGCGAAAAACTGTTTTTT.

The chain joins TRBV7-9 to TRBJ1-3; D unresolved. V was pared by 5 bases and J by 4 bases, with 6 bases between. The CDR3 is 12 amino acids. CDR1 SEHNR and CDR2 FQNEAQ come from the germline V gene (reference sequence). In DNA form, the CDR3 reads TGTGCCAGCAGCCACCAGGGAAACACCATATATTTT. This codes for CASSHQGNTIYF.

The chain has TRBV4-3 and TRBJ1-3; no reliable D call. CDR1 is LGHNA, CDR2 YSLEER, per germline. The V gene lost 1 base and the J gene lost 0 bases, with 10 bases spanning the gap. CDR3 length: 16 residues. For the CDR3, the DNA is TGCGCCAGCAGCCAAGGGTCGGGCGCCTCTGGAAACACCATATATTTT. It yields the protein CASSQGSGASGNTIYF.

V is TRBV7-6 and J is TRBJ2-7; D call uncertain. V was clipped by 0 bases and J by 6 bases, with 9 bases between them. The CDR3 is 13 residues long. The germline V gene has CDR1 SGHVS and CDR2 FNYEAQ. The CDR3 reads CASSLAPVSEQYF. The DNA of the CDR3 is TGTGCCAGCAGCTTAGCGCCGGTTTCCGAGCAGTACTTC.

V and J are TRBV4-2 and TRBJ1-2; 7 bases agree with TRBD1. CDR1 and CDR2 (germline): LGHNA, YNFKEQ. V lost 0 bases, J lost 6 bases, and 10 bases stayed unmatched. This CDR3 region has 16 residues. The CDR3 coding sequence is TGTGCCAGCAGCCAAGATCGTGGACAGGAATTACATGGCTACACCTTC. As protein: CASSQDRGQELHGYTF.

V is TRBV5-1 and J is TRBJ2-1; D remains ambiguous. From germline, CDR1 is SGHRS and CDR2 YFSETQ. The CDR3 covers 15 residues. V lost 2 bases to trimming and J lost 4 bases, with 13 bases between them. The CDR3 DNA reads TGCGCCAGCAGCTTAACAAATTCCCCTTACAATGAGCAGTTCTTC. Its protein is CASSLTNSPYNEQFF. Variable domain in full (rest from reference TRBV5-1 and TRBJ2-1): KAGVTQTPRYLIKTRGQQVTLSCSPISGHRSVSWYQQTPGQGLQFLFEYFSETQRNKGNFPGRFSGRQFSNSRSEMNVSTLELGDSALYLCASSLTNSPYNEQFFGPGTRLTVL.

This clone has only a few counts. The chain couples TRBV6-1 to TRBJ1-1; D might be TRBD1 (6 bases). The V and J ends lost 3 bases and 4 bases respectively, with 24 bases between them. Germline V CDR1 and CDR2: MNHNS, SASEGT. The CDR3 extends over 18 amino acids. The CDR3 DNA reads TGTGCCAGCAGTGAGTTGATAAGCAGGGGAATCTGGGGCACTGAAGCTTTCTTT. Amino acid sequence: CASSELISRGIWGTEAFF.

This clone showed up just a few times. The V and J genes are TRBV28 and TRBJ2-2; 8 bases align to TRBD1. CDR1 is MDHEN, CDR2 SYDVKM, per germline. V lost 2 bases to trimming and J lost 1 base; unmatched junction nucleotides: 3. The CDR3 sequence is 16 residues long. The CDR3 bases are TGTGCCAGCAGTTTAGGGGGGACAGGGAACACCGGGGAGCTGTTTTTT. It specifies CASSLGGTGNTGELFF.

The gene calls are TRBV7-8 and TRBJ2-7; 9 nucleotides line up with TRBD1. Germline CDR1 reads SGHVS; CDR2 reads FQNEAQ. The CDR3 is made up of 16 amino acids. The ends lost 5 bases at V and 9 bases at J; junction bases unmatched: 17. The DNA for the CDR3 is TGTGCCAGCAGCGCGGAAGCCGGGACAGGGACCCGAGCGCAGTACTTC. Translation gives CASSAEAGTGTRAQYF.

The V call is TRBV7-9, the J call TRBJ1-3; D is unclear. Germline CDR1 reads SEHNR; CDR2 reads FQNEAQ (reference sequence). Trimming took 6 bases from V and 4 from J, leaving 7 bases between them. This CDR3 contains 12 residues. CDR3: CASRKEGNTIYF. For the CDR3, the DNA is TGTGCCAGCAGAAAAGAGGGAAACACCATATATTTT.

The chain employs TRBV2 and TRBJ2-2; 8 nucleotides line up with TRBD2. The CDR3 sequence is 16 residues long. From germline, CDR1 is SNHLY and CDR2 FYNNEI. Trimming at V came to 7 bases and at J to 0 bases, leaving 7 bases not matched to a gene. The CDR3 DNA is TGTGCCAGCAAGGACGGGCGGGGGGCGAACACCGGGGAGCTGTTTTTT. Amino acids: CASKDGRGANTGELFF.

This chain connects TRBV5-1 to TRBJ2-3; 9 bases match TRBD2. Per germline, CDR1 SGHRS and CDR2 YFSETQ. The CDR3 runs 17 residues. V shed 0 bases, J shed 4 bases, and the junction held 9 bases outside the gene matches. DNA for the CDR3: TGCGCCAGCAGCTTGGGTTTTGGCGGGGGGGCATCAGATACGCAGTATTTT. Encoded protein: CASSLGFGGGASDTQYF.

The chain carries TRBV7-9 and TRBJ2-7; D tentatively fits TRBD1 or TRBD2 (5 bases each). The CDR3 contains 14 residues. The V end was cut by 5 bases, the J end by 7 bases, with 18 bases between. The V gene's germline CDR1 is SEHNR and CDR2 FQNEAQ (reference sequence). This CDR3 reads CASSREVGVREQYF. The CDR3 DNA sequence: TGTGCCAGCAGCCGAGAGGTGGGGGTGCGTGAGCAGTACTTC.

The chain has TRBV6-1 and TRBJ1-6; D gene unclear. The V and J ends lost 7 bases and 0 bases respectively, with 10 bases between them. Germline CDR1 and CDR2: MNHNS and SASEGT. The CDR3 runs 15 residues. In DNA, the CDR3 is TGTGCCAGCAACCCCACGAGCTCCTATAATTCACCCCTCCACTTT. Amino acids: CASNPTSSYNSPLHF.

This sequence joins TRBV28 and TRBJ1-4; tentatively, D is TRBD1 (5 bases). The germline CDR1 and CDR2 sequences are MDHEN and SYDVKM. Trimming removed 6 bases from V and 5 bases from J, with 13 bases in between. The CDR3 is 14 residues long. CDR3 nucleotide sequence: TGTGCCAGCAGGACGGGACCGAAAAATGAAAAACTGTTTTTT. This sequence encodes CASRTGPKNEKLFF.

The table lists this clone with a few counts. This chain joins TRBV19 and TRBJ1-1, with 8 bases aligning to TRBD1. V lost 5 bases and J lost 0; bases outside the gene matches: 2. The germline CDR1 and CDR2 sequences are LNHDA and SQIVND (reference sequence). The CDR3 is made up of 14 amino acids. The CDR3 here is CASSAGQVNTEAFF. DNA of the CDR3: TGTGCCAGTAGTGCGGGACAGGTGAACACTGAAGCTTTCTTT.

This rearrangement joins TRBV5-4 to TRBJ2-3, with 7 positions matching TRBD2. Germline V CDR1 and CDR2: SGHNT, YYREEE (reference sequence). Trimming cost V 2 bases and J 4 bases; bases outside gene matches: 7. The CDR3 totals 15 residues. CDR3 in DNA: TGTGCCAGCAGCTTACCCGGGGGGAGGGCAGATACGCAGTATTTT. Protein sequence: CASSLPGGRADTQYF.

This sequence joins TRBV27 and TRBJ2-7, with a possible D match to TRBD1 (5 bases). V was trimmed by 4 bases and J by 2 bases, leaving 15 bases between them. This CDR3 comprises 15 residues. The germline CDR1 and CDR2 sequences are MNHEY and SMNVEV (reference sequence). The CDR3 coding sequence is TGTGCCAGCAGTTCCCTAGGGGCCGGCGCCTACGAGCAGTACTTC. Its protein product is CASSSLGAGAYEQYF.